This TCR beta chain was identified in a study of T-cell memory formation after mild COVID-19. V was shortened by 3 bases and J by 5 bases, with 4 bases between the two germline ends. The V gene's germline CDR1 is LNHDA and CDR2 SQIVND (reference sequence). The CDR3 has 11 residues. One entry per CDR3 protein results from TCRdb running MiXCR on the 5' RACE reads. Here the sample spans some 300,000 distinct CDR3 sequences, roughly 20% being singletons. The sequencing sample was made of PBMCs or a T cell subset sorted from them (not recorded which). V gene TRBV19 combines with J gene TRBJ2-5; D gene ambiguous. The TCR sequence derives from a man aged 18-30 years who had mild COVID-19 (a few samples of this study predate the infection). Cell type and time point are not known. The CDR3 DNA is TGTGCCAGTAGTATTCGGGAGACCCAGTACTTC. Translating gives CASSIRETQYF.